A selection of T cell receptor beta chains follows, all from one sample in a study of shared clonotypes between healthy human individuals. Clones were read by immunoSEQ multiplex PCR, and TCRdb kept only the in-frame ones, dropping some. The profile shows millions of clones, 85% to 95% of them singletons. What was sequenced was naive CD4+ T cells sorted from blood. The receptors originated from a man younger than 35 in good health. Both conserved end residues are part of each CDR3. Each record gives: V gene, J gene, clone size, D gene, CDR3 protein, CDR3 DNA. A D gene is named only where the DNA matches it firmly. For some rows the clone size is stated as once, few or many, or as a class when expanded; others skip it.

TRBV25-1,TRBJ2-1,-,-,CASSDPPGGESLLGEQFF,TGTGCCAGCAGTGATCCTCCCGGAGGGGAGAGTCTGCTTGGTGAGCAGTTCTTC
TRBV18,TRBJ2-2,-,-,CASSPDPNTGELFF,TGTGCCAGCTCCCCCGACCCCAACACCGGGGAGCTGTTTTTT
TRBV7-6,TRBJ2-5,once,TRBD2,CASSRLAGPLQETQYF,TGTGCCAGCAGCCGACTAGCGGGTCCTCTACAAGAGACCCAGTACTTC
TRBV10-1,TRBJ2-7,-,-,CASTLRQGGEQYF,TGCGCCAGCACCCTGAGGCAGGGGGGCGAGCAGTACTTC
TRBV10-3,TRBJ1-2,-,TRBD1,CAIRGTGGDYNYGYTF,TGTGCCATCAGGGGGACAGGGGGCGATTATAACTATGGCTACACCTTC
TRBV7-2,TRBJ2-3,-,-,CASSLSRGGRTDTQYF,TGTGCCAGCAGCCTGAGCCGGGGTGGGCGCACAGATACGCAGTATTTT
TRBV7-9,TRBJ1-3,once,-,CASQSNTIYF,TGTGCCAGCCAATCCAACACCATATATTTT
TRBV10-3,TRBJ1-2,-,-,CAISTTNYGYTF,TGTGCCATCAGTACAACTAACTATGGCTACACCTTC
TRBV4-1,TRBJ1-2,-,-,CASSQAETVYGYTF,TGCGCCAGCAGCCAAGCTGAGACAGTCTATGGCTACACCTTC
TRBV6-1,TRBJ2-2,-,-,CASKSTANTGELFF,TGTGCCAGCAAATCGACAGCTAACACCGGGGAGCTGTTTTTT
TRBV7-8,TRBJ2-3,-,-,CASSARTDTQYF,TGTGCCAGCAGCGCCCGCACAGATACGCAGTATTTT
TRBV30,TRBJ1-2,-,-,CAWSDLSSANYGYTF,TGTGCCTGGAGTGACCTTTCATCCGCAAACTATGGCTACACCTTC
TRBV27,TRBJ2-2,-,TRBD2,CASSLPLAGVWIGELFF,TGTGCCAGCAGTTTACCGCTAGCGGGAGTATGGATCGGGGAGCTGTTTTTT
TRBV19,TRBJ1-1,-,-,CASRYITEAFF,TGTGCCAGTAGATATATAACTGAAGCTTTCTTT
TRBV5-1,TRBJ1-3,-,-,CASSLGGEAGNTIYF,TGCGCCAGCAGCTTAGGCGGTGAGGCTGGAAACACCATATATTTT
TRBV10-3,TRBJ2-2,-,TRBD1,CATLNGTANTGELFF,TGTGCCACCCTTAACGGGACAGCTAACACCGGGGAGCTGTTTTTT
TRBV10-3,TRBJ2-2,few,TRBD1,CAVRQQGDPGELFF,TGTGCCGTACGACAGCAGGGGGACCCCGGGGAGCTGTTTTTT
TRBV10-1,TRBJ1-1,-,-,CASSDAGVSTEAFF,TGCGCCAGCAGTGACGCTGGGGTCTCCACTGAAGCTTTCTTT
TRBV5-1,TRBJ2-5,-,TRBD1,CASSPGTGVLQETQYF,TGCGCCAGCAGCCCTGGGACAGGGGTGTTACAAGAGACCCAGTACTTC
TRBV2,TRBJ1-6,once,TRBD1,CASTAGGLGNSPLHF,TGTGCCAGCACGGCAGGGGGCTTGGGTAATTCACCCCTCCACTTT
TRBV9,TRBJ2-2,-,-,CASSVDLTGELFF,TGTGCCAGCAGCGTAGACCTGACCGGGGAGCTGTTTTTT
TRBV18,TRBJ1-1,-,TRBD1,CASSRRTGGMGNTEAFF,TGTGCCAGCTCACGAAGGACAGGAGGAATGGGAAACACTGAAGCTTTCTTT
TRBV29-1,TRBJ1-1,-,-,CSVEVRRTVNTEAFF,TGCAGCGTTGAAGTTCGCCGGACAGTGAACACTGAAGCTTTCTTT
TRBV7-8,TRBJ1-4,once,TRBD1,CASSSKWDRGLATNEKLFF,TGTGCCAGCAGCTCTAAATGGGACAGGGGACTTGCAACTAATGAAAAACTGTTTTTT
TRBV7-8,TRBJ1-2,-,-,CASSSKGDNQHGYTF,TGTGCCAGCAGCTCAAAAGGGGACAACCAGCATGGCTACACCTTC
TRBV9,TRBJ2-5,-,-,CASSVGGGGAQETQYF,TGTGCCAGCAGCGTAGGTGGGGGCGGCGCCCAAGAGACCCAGTACTTC
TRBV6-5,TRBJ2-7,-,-,CASSNNPGTQREQYF,TGTGCCAGCAGTAACAATCCCGGGACTCAACGCGAGCAGTACTTC
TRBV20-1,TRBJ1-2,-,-,CSAPLGGYTF,TGCAGTGCTCCACTCGGGGGCTACACCTTC
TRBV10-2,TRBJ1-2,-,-,CASSDYRNYGYTF,TGCGCCAGCAGTGATTACAGAAACTATGGCTACACCTTC
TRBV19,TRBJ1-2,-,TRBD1,CASSNRDRGIGGYGYTF,TGTGCCAGTAGTAACCGGGACAGGGGGATTGGAGGCTATGGCTACACCTTC
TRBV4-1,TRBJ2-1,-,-,CASSQDLDGRPYNEQFF,TGCGCCAGCAGCCAAGATCTGGACGGACGACCTTACAATGAGCAGTTCTTC
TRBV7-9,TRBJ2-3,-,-,CASSLARAGRRQDTQYF,TGTGCCAGCAGCTTAGCGCGCGCGGGACGGCGGCAAGATACGCAGTATTTT
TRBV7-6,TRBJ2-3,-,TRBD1,CASSSQGLTDTQYF,TGTGCCAGCAGCTCACAGGGGTTAACAGATACGCAGTATTTT
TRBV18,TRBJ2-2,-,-,CASSLYEGSDTTGELFF,TGTGCCAGCTCACTTTACGAGGGTAGCGATACAACCGGGGAGCTGTTTTTT
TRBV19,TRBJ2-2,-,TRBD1,CASIAGGAANTGELFF,TGTGCCAGTATTGCAGGGGGCGCGGCGAACACCGGGGAGCTGTTTTTT
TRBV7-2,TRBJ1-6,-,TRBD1,CASSSGTGYSPLHF,TGTGCCAGCAGCTCCGGGACAGGGTACTCACCCCTCCACTTT
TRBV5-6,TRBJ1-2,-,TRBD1,CASSLAGGNFYGYTF,TGTGCCAGCAGCTTAGCAGGGGGCAATTTCTATGGCTACACCTTC
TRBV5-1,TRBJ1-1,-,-,CASSFSSANTEAFF,TGCGCCAGCAGCTTTTCCTCGGCCAACACTGAAGCTTTCTTT
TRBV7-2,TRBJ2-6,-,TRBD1,CASRKGAVPTGANVLTF,TGTGCCAGCAGGAAGGGGGCCGTCCCAACTGGGGCCAACGTCCTGACTTTC
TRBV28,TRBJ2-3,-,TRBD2,CASSDGTSVDTQYF,TGTGCCAGCAGCGACGGGACTAGTGTCGATACGCAGTATTTT
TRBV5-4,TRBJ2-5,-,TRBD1,CASSARDRGETQYF,TGTGCCAGCAGCGCCCGGGACAGGGGAGAGACCCAGTACTTC
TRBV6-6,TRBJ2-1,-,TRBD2,CASSSRLAGGDGQFF,TGTGCCAGCAGTTCCCGACTAGCGGGGGGGGACGGGCAGTTCTTC
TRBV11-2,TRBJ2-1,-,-,CASSRAGPQFF,TGTGCCAGCAGCCGGGCGGGGCCGCAGTTCTTC
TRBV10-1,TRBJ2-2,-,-,CASSWDRINTGELFF,TGCGCCAGCAGTTGGGACCGCATTAACACCGGGGAGCTGTTTTTT
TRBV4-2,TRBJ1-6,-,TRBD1,CASSQVLVRGWDSPLHF,TGTGCCAGCAGCCAAGTTCTCGTCAGGGGGTGGGATTCACCCCTCCACTTT
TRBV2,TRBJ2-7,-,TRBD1,CARGLIQGAGEQYF,TGTGCCAGAGGATTGATACAGGGGGCCGGCGAGCAGTACTTC
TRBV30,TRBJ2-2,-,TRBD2,CAWTRGGRTGELFF,TGTGCCTGGACCCGCGGGGGGCGTACCGGGGAGCTGTTTTTT
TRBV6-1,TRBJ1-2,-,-,CASVQGLGGYTF,TGTGCCAGCGTCCAGGGACTGGGAGGCTACACCTTC
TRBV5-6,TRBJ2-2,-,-,CASSLIDLNTGELFF,TGTGCCAGCAGCTTGATTGATTTAAACACCGGGGAGCTGTTTTTT
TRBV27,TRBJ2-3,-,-,CASSSRLGTDTQYF,TGTGCCAGCAGTTCCCGACTGGGCACAGATACGCAGTATTTT
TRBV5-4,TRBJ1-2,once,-,CASNAIGFVGLTF,TGTGCCAGCAACGCTATCGGGTTCGTCGGGCTCACCTTC
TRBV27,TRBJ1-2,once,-,CASRSYGGGYTF,TGTGCCAGCAGGTCTTATGGGGGCGGCTACACCTTC
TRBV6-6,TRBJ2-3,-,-,CASSYSRITDTQYF,TGTGCCAGCAGTTACTCCCGAATAACAGATACGCAGTATTTT